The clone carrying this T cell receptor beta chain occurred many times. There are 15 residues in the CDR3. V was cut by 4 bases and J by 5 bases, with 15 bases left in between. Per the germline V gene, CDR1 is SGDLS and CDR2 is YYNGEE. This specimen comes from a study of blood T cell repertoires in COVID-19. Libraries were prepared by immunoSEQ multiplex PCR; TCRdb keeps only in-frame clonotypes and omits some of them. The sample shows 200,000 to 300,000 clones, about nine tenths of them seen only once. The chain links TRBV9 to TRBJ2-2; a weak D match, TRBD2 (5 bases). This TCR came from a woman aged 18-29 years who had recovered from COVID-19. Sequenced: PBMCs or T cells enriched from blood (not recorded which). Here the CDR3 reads CASSSHARRTGELFF. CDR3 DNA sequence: TGTGCCAGCAGCTCCCATGCCCGGAGGACCGGGGAGCTGTTTTTT.